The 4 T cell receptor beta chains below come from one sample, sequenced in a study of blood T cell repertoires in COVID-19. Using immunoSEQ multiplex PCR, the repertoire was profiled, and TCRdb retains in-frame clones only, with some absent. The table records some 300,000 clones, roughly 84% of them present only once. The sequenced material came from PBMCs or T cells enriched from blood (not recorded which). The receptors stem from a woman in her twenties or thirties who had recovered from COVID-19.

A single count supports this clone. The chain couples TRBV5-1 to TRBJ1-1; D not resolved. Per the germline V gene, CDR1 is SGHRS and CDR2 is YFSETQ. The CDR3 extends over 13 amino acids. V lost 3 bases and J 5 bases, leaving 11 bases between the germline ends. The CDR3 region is CASSSAGETEAFF. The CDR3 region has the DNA TGCGCCAGCAGCTCGGCCGGGGAGACTGAAGCTTTCTTT.

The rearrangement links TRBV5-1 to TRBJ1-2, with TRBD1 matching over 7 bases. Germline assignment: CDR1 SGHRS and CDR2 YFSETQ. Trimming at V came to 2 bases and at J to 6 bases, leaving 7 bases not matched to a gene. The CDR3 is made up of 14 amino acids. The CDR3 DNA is TGCGCCAGCAGCTTTAAGGGGGCGGATAATGGCTACACCTTC. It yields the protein CASSFKGADNGYTF.

The CDR3 nucleotides read TGTGCCAGCAGCCTATCCGGGACAAAAGAGACCCAGTACTTC. It encodes CASSLSGTKETQYF. The V gene is TRBV3-1 (or the pseudogene TRBV3-2), the J gene TRBJ2-5, with a weak D call TRBD1 (6 bases). V was trimmed by 4 bases and J by 3 bases, leaving 12 bases between them. The germline gives CDR1 LGHDT, CDR2 YNNKEL (reference sequence). CDR3 length: 14 amino acids.

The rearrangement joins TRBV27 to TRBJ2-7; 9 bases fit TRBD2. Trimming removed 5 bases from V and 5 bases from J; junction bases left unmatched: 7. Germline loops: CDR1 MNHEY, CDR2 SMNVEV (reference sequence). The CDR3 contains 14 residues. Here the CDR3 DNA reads TGTGCCAGCAGTCCCATTAGCGGGGGACACGAGCAGTACTTC. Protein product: CASSPISGGHEQYF.